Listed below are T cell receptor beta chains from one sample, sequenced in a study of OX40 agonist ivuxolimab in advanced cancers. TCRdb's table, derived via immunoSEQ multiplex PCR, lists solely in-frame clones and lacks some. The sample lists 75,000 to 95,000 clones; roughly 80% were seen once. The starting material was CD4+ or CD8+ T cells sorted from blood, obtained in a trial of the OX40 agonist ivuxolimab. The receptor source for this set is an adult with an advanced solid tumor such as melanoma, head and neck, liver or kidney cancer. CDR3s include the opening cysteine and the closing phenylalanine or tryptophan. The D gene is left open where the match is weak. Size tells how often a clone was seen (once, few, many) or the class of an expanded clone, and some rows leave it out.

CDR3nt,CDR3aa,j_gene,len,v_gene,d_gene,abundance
TGTGCCAGCAGTTACTCACAGGGGAGCTCCTACGAGCAGTACTTC,CASSYSQGSSYEQYF,TRBJ2-7,15,TRBV6-5,TRBD1,few
TGTGCCAGCAAGGTGACAAGGGAGAACACTGAAGCTTTCTTT,CASKVTRENTEAFF,TRBJ1-1,14,TRBV2,NA,few
TGTGCCAGCAGCCATCCGACTAGTTGGGAAATACATGAGCAGTTCTTC,CASSHPTSWEIHEQFF,TRBJ2-1,16,TRBV4-2,NA,NA
TGTGCCAGTAGTATAGATTTGGCAGCGATTAATCAGCCCCAGCATTTT,CASSIDLAAINQPQHF,TRBJ1-5,16,TRBV19,NA,NA
TGTGCCAGCAGCTTCGGGACTAGCGGGTATACGCAGTATTTT,CASSFGTSGYTQYF,TRBJ2-3,14,TRBV7-9,TRBD2,once
TGCGCCAGCAGCCAAGATACAGGGGGTAATGGCTACACCTTC,CASSQDTGGNGYTF,TRBJ1-2,14,TRBV4-3,TRBD1,NA
TGTGCCAGCAGCTATCAAGAGACCCAGTACTTC,CASSYQETQYF,TRBJ2-5,11,TRBV7-9,NA,NA
TGTGCCTCAACAGGGGGATATAATGAAAAACTGTTTTTT,CASTGGYNEKLFF,TRBJ1-4,13,TRBV10-3,TRBD1,NA
TGTGCCAGCAGCTTAACGTACACCCCAGAGCAGTTCTTC,CASSLTYTPEQFF,TRBJ2-1,13,TRBV7-3,NA,once
TGTGCCACCAGCAGACAGGGGGCAGATACGCAGTATTTT,CATSRQGADTQYF,TRBJ2-3,13,TRBV15,TRBD1,few
TGTGCCAGCAGCTTCCAAACAGGGGGCTCTGGGGCCAACGTCCTGACTTTC,CASSFQTGGSGANVLTF,TRBJ2-6,17,TRBV11-1,TRBD1,NA
TGTGCCAGCAGTACGCGAACAGGCTACGAGCAGTACTTC,CASSTRTGYEQYF,TRBJ2-7,13,TRBV6-5,NA,NA
TGCGCCAGCAGAGGACTAGCGGGGGGCCTAAACCAAGAGACCCAGTACTTC,CASRGLAGGLNQETQYF,TRBJ2-5,17,TRBV5-1,TRBD2,few
TGTGCCAGCAGCAAAGATTGGGGCCCCTATGGCTACACCTTC,CASSKDWGPYGYTF,TRBJ1-2,14,TRBV21-1,NA,NA
TGTGCCAGCAGCGGGACCTGGGGTAGAGGGGATCAGCCCCAGCATTTT,CASSGTWGRGDQPQHF,TRBJ1-5,16,TRBV28,NA,once
TGTGCCTGGAGTGTAGGCACAGAAGAGACCCAGTACTTC,CAWSVGTEETQYF,TRBJ2-5,13,TRBV30,NA,NA
TGTGCCAGCAGCTTAAAAGCGGGGGGCGGAGATACGCAGTATTTT,CASSLKAGGGDTQYF,TRBJ2-3,15,TRBV11-1,TRBD2,NA
TGTGCCAGCAGCTTGGATACAGATACGCAGTATTTT,CASSLDTDTQYF,TRBJ2-3,12,TRBV5-4,NA,NA
TGTGCCAGCAGCTTAGGGGGTGGCTATGGCTACACCTTC,CASSLGGGYGYTF,TRBJ1-2,13,TRBV7-2,NA,NA
TGTGCCAGCAGTTTCACAGGGAACTATGGCTACACCTTC,CASSFTGNYGYTF,TRBJ1-2,13,TRBV6-5,NA,many
TGTGCCAGCAGCCAAGACAAGGAGGGTGGTGAGACCCAGTACTTC,CASSQDKEGGETQYF,TRBJ2-5,15,TRBV4-2,NA,NA
TGTGCCAGCAGAGAACAGGGGAAGAACACTGAAGCTTTCTTT,CASREQGKNTEAFF,TRBJ1-1,14,TRBV6-6,TRBD1,NA
TGTGCCAGTAGTATAGTAAGCGGGGGCGTCACAGATACGCAGTATTTT,CASSIVSGGVTDTQYF,TRBJ2-3,16,TRBV19,TRBD2,NA
TGTGCCAGTAGTCCAAACTCGGTGGAAGCTTTCTTT,CASSPNSVEAFF,TRBJ1-1,12,TRBV19,NA,NA
TGTGCCAGCAGCTTCCAGACGACCAGCACAGATACGCAGTATTTT,CASSFQTTSTDTQYF,TRBJ2-3,15,TRBV7-6,NA,NA
TGTGCCAGCAGTACCCCTACACAGGGGGTAGTAAGTCAGCCCCAGCATTTT,CASSTPTQGVVSQPQHF,TRBJ1-5,17,TRBV28,TRBD1,NA
TGTGCCAGCAGCCACGAGGGAGGGAACACCGGGGAGCTGTTTTTT,CASSHEGGNTGELFF,TRBJ2-2,15,TRBV7-9,NA,NA
TGTGCCAGCAGCTCCAGGGGGGGAATAGCGGCCTACAATGAGCAGTTCTTC,CASSSRGGIAAYNEQFF,TRBJ2-1,17,TRBV11-2,NA,NA
NA,CASSSSPGLALSNEQFF,TRBJ2-1,17,TRBV28,NA,NA
TGCAGCGTTGAGGGCACTAACTATGGCTACACCTTC,CSVEGTNYGYTF,TRBJ1-2,12,TRBV29-1,NA,NA
TGTGCCAGTAGTTCTCAGGGTATCGGGGAGCTGTTTTTT,CASSSQGIGELFF,TRBJ2-2,13,TRBV19,NA,NA
TGTGCCAGCAGCACAGGACAGTTACGCTCTGGGGCCAACGTCCTGACTTTC,CASSTGQLRSGANVLTF,TRBJ2-6,17,TRBV28,NA,few
TGTGCCATCAGTGACGCCCCAGATACGCAGTATTTT,CAISDAPDTQYF,TRBJ2-3,12,TRBV10-3,NA,NA
TGCGCCAGCAGCATAGGACAGGACACCGGGGAGCTGTTTTTT,CASSIGQDTGELFF,TRBJ2-2,14,TRBV5-1,TRBD1,NA
TGTGCCAGCAGGGGGGACTGGAGGAACTCTGGGGCCAACGTCCTGACTTTC,CASRGDWRNSGANVLTF,TRBJ2-6,17,TRBV9,NA,NA
TGTGCCAGCAGTCCATACGGGTGGGAGAACACTGAAGCTTTCTTT,CASSPYGWENTEAFF,TRBJ1-1,15,TRBV28,NA,NA
TGTGCCAGCAGGCAGGGGGCGGCCTACGAGCAGTACTTC,CASRQGAAYEQYF,TRBJ2-7,13,TRBV6-5,TRBD1,NA
TGTGCCAGCAGCTACCAGGGAGGGACCGAGCAGTACTTC,CASSYQGGTEQYF,TRBJ2-7,13,TRBV5-8,TRBD2,NA
TGTGCCAGCAGCGCTGGCCCCACCCGGGACGATCAGCCCCAGCATTTT,CASSAGPTRDDQPQHF,TRBJ1-5,16,TRBV5-4,NA,NA
TGTGCCAGCAGTTTATCCCCCCACGGGCTCGTCCGGGCTAGCGGGAGGAGAGATACGCAGTATTTT,CASSLSPHGLVRASGRRDTQYF,TRBJ2-3,22,TRBV27,TRBD2,NA
TGTGCCAGCAGTGTCAGCAGCTACGAGCAGTACTTC,CASSVSSYEQYF,TRBJ2-7,12,TRBV6-1,NA,few
TGTGCCAGTAGTATTAACAGTTTATACACTGAAGCTTTCTTT,CASSINSLYTEAFF,TRBJ1-1,14,TRBV19,NA,NA
TGCGCCAGCATGGGGCTAGCGGGGGGGTCCCTCGGGCAGTACTTC,CASMGLAGGSLGQYF,TRBJ2-7,15,TRBV10-2,TRBD2,NA
TGCGCCAGCAGCCAAGGTATAGCGGGGCACACAGATACGCAGTATTTT,CASSQGIAGHTDTQYF,TRBJ2-3,16,TRBV4-3,TRBD2,NA
TGTGCCACCAGCAGTGACCCCCAAGGGGTGTATGGCTACACCTTC,CATSSDPQGVYGYTF,TRBJ1-2,15,TRBV15,NA,NA
TGTGCCAGCAGCTGGGGACACGGTAATGAAAAACTGTTTTTT,CASSWGHGNEKLFF,TRBJ1-4,14,TRBV7-2,NA,NA